This paragraph reports one T cell receptor (beta chain). The data originate from a study of brain T cells in children with intractable seizures. Sequencing was limited to surgery cases with top T cell transcript signatures in brain tissue. The germline CDR1 and CDR2 sequences are SGHNT and YYREEE (reference sequence). The CDR3 sequence is 12 residues long. V was clipped by 3 bases and J by 1 base, with 4 bases between them. The data were produced by immunoSEQ multiplex PCR, yet TCRdb's version contains in-frame clones alone and is incomplete. In the table there are roughly 3,600 clones, about 78% of which are singletons.

The material sequenced was resected brain tissue, taken at surgery. The sequence was collected from a girl aged 2-10 years with Rasmussen encephalitis and intractable seizures. The chain couples TRBV5-4 to TRBJ1-1, with D uncertain. DNA for the CDR3: TGTGCCAGCAGCTCCCGGAACACTGAAGCTTTCTTT. This translates into CASSSRNTEAFF.